The source of this T cell receptor beta chain is a study of metastatic and nonmetastatic thyroid tumors. Thyroid surgery had not been preceded by any treatment in any patient. Trimming took 0 bases from V and 1 from J, leaving 10 bases between them. CDR1 is MNHNS, CDR2 SASEGT, per germline. This CDR3 region has 15 residues. With MiXCR, TCRdb reprocessed the PCR reads. The sample has 60,000 or so clones, 25% to 35% seen once. The source of this sequence is a female donor with papillary thyroid cancer or a benign thyroid nodule (not recorded which). Some clones in this sample may be carry-over from other donors' samples. This chain links TRBV6-1 with TRBJ2-7; no clear D gene. Sequenced input: blood. The DNA for the CDR3 is TGTGCCAGCAGTGAAGCTTCGACCGAGTCCTACGAGCAGTACTTC. This encodes CASSEASTESYEQYF.